This TCR beta chain was sequenced for a study of beta chain features in type 1 diabetes. The study, taken as a whole, reports: Type 1 diabetes patients had TCRB CDR3s that were shorter (moderately but significantly so) in all four CD4+ subsets.

Since all of the isolated RNA was reverse transcribed, expressed TCRB transcripts were what got sequenced. Data came from immunoSEQ multiplex PCR; TCRdb stores just in-frame clones and leaves some out. The table lists approximately 160,000 clones, roughly 9.1% of them singletons. This CDR3 region has 13 residues. J gave up 15 bases and V 0 bases, and 7 bases lay outside the gene matches. Germline V gene data show CDR1 as ENHRY and CDR2 as SYGVKD. Sorting with CD45RO/CCR7/CD25/CD127/CD95/CD27 yielded naive, central memory, regulatory and stem-like memory CD4+ cells. The table lists this clone with a few counts. Its target is unknown.

The TCR was taken from a woman aged 18-29 years in good health. The sample was central memory CD4+ T cells from blood. The chain has TRBV10-3 and TRBJ2-4, with 8 bases that match TRBD2. The CDR3 protein is CAISESDGGGLYF. The CDR3 DNA reads as TGTGCCATCAGTGAGTCGGACGGGGGGGGTTTGTACTTC.